The clone carrying this TCR beta chain was seen repeatedly, ten times or more. The sample comes from a study of tumor-infiltrating lymphocytes in oesophageal squamous cell carcinoma. One entry per CDR3 protein results from TCRdb running MiXCR on the PCR reads. Found here are just over 20,000 distinct CDR3 sequences, about 34% of them singletons; the top ten hold 9% to 13%. This CDR3 is 12 amino acids long. In germline, CDR1 is WNHNN, CDR2 SYGVQD (reference sequence). Trimming stripped 1 base from V and 7 bases from J, with 5 bases between. This receptor was taken from a male donor with esophageal squamous cell carcinoma. The sequenced material came from esophageal tumor tissue. The chain joins TRBV10-1 to TRBJ2-1; D not resolved. The CDR3 here is CASSELSNEQFF. CDR3 in DNA: TGCGCCAGCAGTGAGTTATCTAATGAGCAGTTCTTC.